This T cell receptor (beta chain) was captured in a study of shared clonotypes between healthy human individuals. Study results and limitations: Larger richness was generally estimated for naive than memory subsets. Approximately 5% was the fraction of naive CD4 clonotypes found shared across several donors.

The deep-level immunoSEQ assay was used. Sequenced by immunoSEQ multiplex PCR; TCRdb stores in-frame clones only, minus some. Among 2.5 million or so clones listed, around nine tenths were seen once. CD45RA+ naive and CD45RA-negative memory subsets were separated from CD4+ cells. Germline V CDR1 and CDR2: LGHNA, YSLEER. Trimming cost V 0 bases and J 6 bases; bases outside gene matches: 8. The CDR3 is 16 residues long. In this sample, this clone turned up a few times. What it binds is unknown. This rearrangement joins TRBV4-3 to TRBJ2-3; 8 bases map to TRBD2. Sequenced material: naive CD4+ T cells sorted from blood. Subset given: CD45RA+ positively selected. The source of this sequence is a man aged 18-30 years in good health. CDR3 coding DNA: TGCGCCAGCAGCCAAGACGCGGCGGGAGGTCTGGATACGCAGTATTTT. Translating gives CASSQDAAGGLDTQYF.